The 18 T cell receptor beta chains below all came from one sample that was sequenced in a study of a mutant IDH1 vaccine in newly diagnosed glioma. Sequencing was performed with immunoSEQ multiplex PCR; in TCRdb, only in-frame clones are kept and a portion is missing. This sample has tens of thousands of clones; more than 60% occur once, and the top ten carry more than 6.5%. Noted time point: week 35, safety follow-up. Vaccination used 300 ug of mutant IDH1 20-mer peptide per dose, with topical imiquimod. These TCRs are of unknown antigen specificity. The input for sequencing was PBMCs, taken from a glioma patient whose treatment included an IDH1 peptide vaccine. These receptors came from a man in his fifties or sixties with glioma.

The chain employs TRBV2 and TRBJ1-4; D is unclear. This CDR3 spans 13 amino acids. V gave up 6 bases and J gave up 4 bases, with 9 bases separating them. Germline CDR1 SNHLY, CDR2 FYNNEI. Written as DNA, the CDR3 is TGTGCCAGCAGGCCCAGCAATAATGAAAAACTGTTTTTT. It encodes CASRPSNNEKLFF.

The chain is built from TRBV19 and TRBJ1-2; D is perhaps TRBD1 (5 bases). Germline V gives CDR1 LNHDA, CDR2 SQIVND (reference sequence). V lost 5 bases to trimming and J lost 1 base, with 17 bases between them. CDR3 size: 16 residues. The CDR3 coding sequence is TGTGCCAGTAGTCCGTGGGGCCAGTCCCTTAACTATGGCTACACCTTC. This codes for CASSPWGQSLNYGYTF.

This clone has just a few counts. V is TRBV6-4 and J is TRBJ2-3; 9 positions match TRBD1. Germline-derived CDR1 and CDR2 are MRHNA and SNTAGT. CDR3 size: 14 residues. The trim removed 4 bases at V and 2 bases at J, leaving 1 base unmatched. The CDR3 nucleotides read TGTGCCAGCAGTGGGACAGGGGACACAGATACGCAGTATTTT. Amino acids: CASSGTGDTDTQYF.

The chain links TRBV15 to TRBJ2-3; TRBD1 matches 9 bases. The V gene's germline CDR1 is LNHNV and CDR2 YYDKDF (reference sequence). The CDR3 is 18 amino acids. After removal of 0 bases from V and 3 bases from J, the junction contained 10 bases not matched to a gene. The CDR3 nucleotides are TGTGCCACCAGCAGAGAGCCCCGGGGACAGGGTCGGACAGATACGCAGTATTTT. Translated, it gives CATSREPRGQGRTDTQYF.

The J gene is TRBJ2-5, the V gene TRBV19; tentative D call: TRBD1 (7 bases). V lost 6 bases to trimming and J lost 4 bases, with 15 bases between them. Germline assignment: CDR1 LNHDA and CDR2 SQIVND (reference sequence). The CDR3 length is 14 residues. CDR3 in amino acids: CASRVRQGGETQYF. Here the CDR3 DNA reads TGTGCCAGTAGAGTTCGACAGGGAGGAGAGACCCAGTACTTC. The complete variable domain, with remaining parts taken from reference TRBV19 and TRBJ2-5, reads DGGITQSPKYLFRKEGQNVTLSCEQNLNHDAMYWYRQDPGQGLRLIYYSQIVNDFQKGDIAEGYSVSREKKESFPLTVTSAQKNPTAFYLCASRVRQGGETQYFGPGTRLLVL.

V gene TRBV11-2 combines with J gene TRBJ1-5; 8 bases are a match to TRBD1. Germline assignment: CDR1 SGHAT and CDR2 FQNNGV. This CDR3 has 14 amino acids. V dropped 0 bases and J dropped 7; count of bases not matched to a gene: 2. This CDR3 is CASSLEPGGQPQHF. The CDR3 DNA sequence: TGTGCCAGCAGCTTAGAACCAGGGGGCCAGCCCCAGCATTTT. Together with reference TRBV11-2 and TRBJ1-5, the CDR3 gives the full variable domain: EAGVAQSPRYKIIEKRQSVAFWCNPISGHATLYWYQQILGQGPKLLIQFQNNGVVDDSQLPKDRFSAERLKGVDSTLKIQPAKLEDSAVYLCASSLEPGGQPQHFGDGTRLSIL.

This chain joins TRBV28 and TRBJ2-7, with a weak D call TRBD1 (5 bases). This CDR3 spans 15 amino acids. Trimming took 5 bases from V and 1 from J, leaving 15 bases between them. Germline CDR1 MDHEN, CDR2 SYDVKM. DNA for the CDR3: TGTGCCAGCAGTCTCCATCGACAGAGATCCTACGAGCAGTACTTC. It encodes CASSLHRQRSYEQYF.

The V gene is TRBV5-1, the J gene TRBJ1-4; D is undetermined. CDR1 is SGHRS, CDR2 YFSETQ, per germline. Trimming removed 4 bases from V and 2 bases from J, with 6 bases in between. The CDR3 is 13 residues long. CDR3 sequence (DNA): TGCGCCAGCAGCCGCACGACTAATGAAAAACTGTTTTTT. Translating gives CASSRTTNEKLFF.

The CDR3 protein is CASRVGRGNTIYF. The DNA for the CDR3 is TGTGCCAGCAGGGTAGGGAGAGGAAACACCATATATTTT. The gene calls are TRBV6-1 and TRBJ1-3; D is unresolved. Germline V gene lookup returns CDR1 MNHNS and CDR2 SASEGT. This CDR3 is 13 amino acids long. Trimming shortened V by 6 bases and J by 4 bases, and 10 bases separated the two germline ends.

The genes are TRBV12-5 and TRBJ2-7; weak D call: TRBD1 (6 bases). This CDR3 contains 12 residues. V lost 7 bases and J lost 2, with 9 bases in between. The germline CDR1 and CDR2 sequences are LGHNT and FRNRAP. This CDR3 reads CASAQGPYEQYF. Written as DNA, the CDR3 is TGTGCTAGTGCCCAGGGGCCCTACGAGCAGTACTTC.

V gene TRBV5-1 combines with J gene TRBJ1-1; D not certain. Trimming cost V 2 bases and J 4 bases, with 15 bases left between them. Germline values: CDR1 SGHRS, CDR2 YFSETQ. The CDR3 extends over 15 amino acids. CDR3 nucleotide sequence: TGCGCCAGCAGCTTAGTGTTGATGGGAAGCACTGAAGCTTTCTTT. This gives the protein CASSLVLMGSTEAFF. The full variable domain, its missing parts supplied by reference TRBV5-1 and TRBJ1-1, is KAGVTQTPRYLIKTRGQQVTLSCSPISGHRSVSWYQQTPGQGLQFLFEYFSETQRNKGNFPGRFSGRQFSNSRSEMNVSTLELGDSALYLCASSLVLMGSTEAFFGQGTRLTVV.

There are a few counts of this clone. This sequence joins TRBV20-1 and TRBJ2-5; no reliable D call. This CDR3 spans 10 amino acids. Trimming pared 3 bases from V and 6 bases from J, leaving 5 bases between. Germline V CDR1 and CDR2: DFQATT, SNEGSKA (reference sequence). This chain's CDR3 is CSASLKTQYF. The CDR3 DNA follows: TGCAGTGCTAGCCTAAAGACCCAGTACTTC.

The J gene is TRBJ2-7, the V gene TRBV27; a weak D match, TRBD1 (6 bases). Germline V CDR1 and CDR2: MNHEY, SMNVEV (reference sequence). V dropped 8 bases and J dropped 5 bases, with 16 bases sitting between them. This CDR3 spans 13 amino acids. CDR3 DNA: TGTGCCAGCTCCCAGGGGACCGCCCACGAGCAGTACTTC. Protein sequence: CASSQGTAHEQYF.

The chain recombines TRBV5-1 with TRBJ2-5; D unresolved. The V end lost 2 bases, the J end lost 2 bases, and 10 bases lay between the germline ends. The CDR3 covers 14 residues. CDR1 is SGHRS and CDR2 is YFSETQ in the germline V gene. CDR3 nucleotides: TGCGCCAGCAGCTTTTCACAGAGACAAGAGACCCAGTACTTC. This encodes CASSFSQRQETQYF.

This clone was picked up a small number of times. The J gene is TRBJ2-7, the V gene TRBV6-1; D unresolved. Between the trimmed V and J ends, which lost 6 bases and 5 bases, there was a span of 17 bases. Germline CDR1 is MNHNS and CDR2 is SASEGT. The CDR3 consists of 14 residues. The CDR3 DNA reads TGTGCCAGCAGCAGTTTGGACGCTTGGAACGAGCAGTACTTC. Its translation is CASSSLDAWNEQYF.

The V call is TRBV5-1, the J call TRBJ2-3; D gene ambiguous. Trimming stripped 0 bases from V and 0 bases from J, with 11 bases between. From germline, CDR1 is SGHRS and CDR2 YFSETQ. This CDR3 is 16 amino acids long. CDR3 nucleotides: TGCGCCAGCAGCTTGGTCAACCCTATAAGCACAGATACGCAGTATTTT. This sequence encodes CASSLVNPISTDTQYF.

V usage is TRBV10-3 and J usage is TRBJ2-7; 7 nucleotides line up with TRBD2. CDR1 is ENHRY, CDR2 SYGVKD, per germline. The CDR3 sequence is 15 residues long. With 5 bases clipped from V and 6 bases from J, the junction kept 13 bases outside the gene matches. This CDR3 reads CAISSREGRVSEQYF. CDR3 DNA: TGTGCCATCAGTTCCAGGGAAGGGAGGGTGAGCGAGCAGTACTTC.

The rearrangement links TRBV2 to TRBJ2-7; tentative D call: TRBD2 (6 bases). V was pared by 6 bases and J by 2 bases, with 11 bases between. This CDR3 contains 13 residues. Germline V gives CDR1 SNHLY, CDR2 FYNNEI. In DNA form, the CDR3 reads TGTGCCAGCAGACTGGGACTTCCCTACGAGCAGTACTTC. It is translated as CASRLGLPYEQYF.